Listed below are T cell receptor beta chains from one sample, sequenced in a study of T cell responses to AZD1222 COVID-19 vaccine. The assay was immunoSEQ multiplex PCR, and TCRdb's table has in-frame clones only and misses some. Of roughly 120,000 clones in the sample, around nine tenths are singletons; the top ten hold 7.1%. Sequencing was performed on peripheral blood, taken 28 days after the second AZD1222 dose. The receptor set was obtained from an adult who received the AZD1222 COVID-19 vaccine. Both conserved end residues are part of each CDR3. Fields, in order: D gene, V gene, J gene, clone size, CDR3 protein, CDR3 DNA. The D gene is left open where the match is weak. Where a row states a size, it is once, few, many or the class of an expanded clone; other rows omit it.

>NA|TRBV5-8|TRBJ2-2|NA
CASDPDTGELFF
TGTGCCAGTGATCCCGACACCGGGGAGCTGTTTTTT
>NA|TRBV9|TRBJ2-6|once
CASTRLGVSSGANVLTF
TGTGCCAGCACCAGACTGGGGGTAAGCTCTGGGGCCAACGTCCTGACTTTC
>TRBD2|TRBV24-1|TRBJ2-1|NA
CATSDPRLAVTGEQFF
TGTGCCACCAGTGATCCTCGGCTAGCGGTAACGGGGGAGCAGTTCTTC
>NA|TRBV11-3|TRBJ2-7|NA
CASSLRDNSYEQYF
TGTGCCAGCAGCCTCCGGGACAACTCCTACGAGCAGTACTTC
>NA|TRBV4-1|TRBJ1-4|NA
CASSQERSAINEKLFF
TGCGCCAGCAGCCAAGAACGATCGGCGATTAATGAAAAACTGTTTTTT
>TRBD1|TRBV18|TRBJ2-2|NA
CASSPRGTGMTGELFF
TGTGCCAGCTCACCACGGGGGACAGGGATGACCGGGGAGCTGTTTTTT
>NA|TRBV6-5|TRBJ2-7|NA
CASNAGLYEQYF
TGTGCCAGCAATGCTGGGCTCTACGAGCAGTACTTC
>NA|TRBV7-6|TRBJ2-2|NA
CASSRSESNTGELFF
TGTGCCAGCAGCCGGTCAGAGTCGAACACCGGGGAGCTGTTTTTT
>NA|TRBV19|TRBJ2-1|NA
CASSFLGFNEQFF
TGTGCCAGTAGTTTCTTAGGTTTTAATGAGCAGTTCTTC
>NA|TRBV11-3|TRBJ1-1|NA
CASSENSEAFF
TGTGCCAGCAGCGAAAACAGTGAAGCTTTCTTT
>NA|TRBV20-1|TRBJ2-3|NA
CSASLADTQYF
TGCAGTGCTAGTCTCGCAGATACGCAGTATTTT
>TRBD2|TRBV19|TRBJ2-7|NA
CASSLGLAGLYEQYF
TGTGCCAGTAGTCTGGGACTAGCGGGACTCTACGAGCAGTACTTC
>NA|TRBV7-6|TRBJ1-3|few
CASSLEGGPRSGTIYF
TGTGCCAGCAGCTTAGAAGGGGGTCCCAGGTCCGGCACCATATATTTT
>NA|TRBV2|TRBJ1-4|NA
CASSLPTRSLNEKLFF
TGTGCCAGCAGCCTCCCGACAAGATCGTTAAATGAAAAACTGTTTTTT
>NA|TRBV7-9|TRBJ1-2|NA
CASSRGANYGYTF
TGTGCCAGCAGCCGAGGGGCTAACTATGGCTACACCTTC
>NA|TRBV28|TRBJ1-5|few
CASWGWGTEGQPQHF
TGTGCCAGTTGGGGTTGGGGAACTGAGGGTCAGCCCCAGCATTTT
>TRBD1|TRBV7-2|TRBJ1-4|NA
CASSPGGGYEKLFF
TGTGCCAGCAGCCCAGGGGGGGGTTACGAAAAACTGTTTTTT
>NA|TRBV3-1/TRBV3-2|TRBJ1-1|NA
CASSLSGRGIEAFF
TGTGCCAGCAGCCTCAGCGGTAGGGGGATTGAAGCTTTCTTT
>NA|TRBV18|TRBJ2-7|NA
CASSPLGQSYYEQYF
TGTGCCAGCTCACCACTTGGACAGAGCTACTACGAGCAGTACTTC
>TRBD2|TRBV29-1|TRBJ2-1|once
CSVAGGVYEQFF
TGCAGCGTTGCCGGGGGGGTCTATGAGCAGTTCTTC
>TRBD1|TRBV10-3|TRBJ1-2|NA
CAISEIGGYYGYTF
TGTGCCATCAGTGAGATAGGGGGCTACTATGGCTACACCTTC
>NA|TRBV27|TRBJ1-5|NA
CASSLRQSNQPQHF
TGTGCCAGCAGTTTGCGTCAGAGCAATCAGCCCCAGCATTTT
>NA|TRBV29-1|TRBJ2-5|NA
CSVETTYQETQYF
TGCAGCGTCGAAACTACGTACCAAGAGACCCAGTACTTC